This T cell receptor (beta chain) emerged from a study of T cells in Graves' hyperthyroidism and ophthalmopathy. Overall study findings and caveats: A model of 13 V-J pairs discriminated ophthalmopathy from stable hyperthyroidism. Blood shared most expanded thyroid clonotypes above 0.001.

Ophthalmopathy patients all had a Clinical Activity Score of at least 3, a NOSPECS grade of at least 4 and disease under 3 months old. Exclusion of a patient resulted from uncontrolled infection, other autoimmune disease, pregnancy or lactation. Researchers amplified the TCR beta CDR3 regions from RNA transcripts. First-round RT-PCR of the TCR CDR3 relied on the HTBI primer set. TCRdb re-called the multiplex PCR reads with MiXCR, one entry per CDR3 protein. The top ten hold about 14% of the sample, which has 300,000 to 350,000 distinct CDR3 sequences, 15% to 20% seen once. Regarding this clonotype: The antigen remains undetermined.

The CDR3 loop spans 15 amino acids. CDR1 is MNHEY, CDR2 SVGAGI, per germline. V lost 2 bases to trimming and J lost 1 base; unmatched junction nucleotides: 4. This rearrangement joins TRBV6-5 to TRBJ2-5, with TRBD2 matching 7 bases. Sequencing used blood. This receptor was identified in a woman between 40 and 55 years old with Graves' ophthalmopathy. For the CDR3, the DNA is TGTGCCAGCAGTTACGGGGGGGGAACCCAAGAGACCCAGTACTTC. Residues: CASSYGGGTQETQYF.